These 25 T cell receptor beta chains share one sample of origin, sequenced in a study of T cells in Graves' hyperthyroidism and ophthalmopathy. Template material for amplifying TCR beta CDR3 regions consisted of RNA transcripts. Researchers ran a first-round RT-PCR on the TCR CDR3 using the HTBI primer set. TCRdb independently ran MiXCR on the multiplex PCR reads; one entry per CDR3 protein. The repertoire holds around 540,000 distinct CDR3 sequences, with about 16% as singletons. Material: blood. The receptor set was obtained from a woman aged 25-40 years with Graves' ophthalmopathy.

This clonotype was counted ten times or more. The chain is built from TRBV20-1 and TRBJ2-7; TRBD2 aligns across 8 bases. CDR3 length equals 14 residues. Trimming at V came to 0 bases and at J to 9 bases, leaving 10 bases not matched to a gene. Germline assignment: CDR1 DFQATT and CDR2 SNEGSKA (reference sequence). The CDR3 region has the DNA TGCAGTGCTAGAGACTCCAAGCGGGAGTTCTTGCAGTACTTC. Amino acids: CSARDSKREFLQYF.

In this sample, this clonotype turned up many times. The chain is built from TRBV7-2 and TRBJ2-1; 9 bases align to TRBD2. J was trimmed by 7 bases and V by 2 bases; bases with no gene match: 3. This CDR3 region has 14 residues. Germline-derived CDR1 and CDR2 are SGHTA and FQGNSA. The CDR3, as DNA: TGTGCCAGCAGCTTACTAGCGGGGAAAAATGAGCAGTTCTTC. It encodes CASSLLAGKNEQFF.

This clonotype occurred a few times. The CDR3 spells CASSSPGDTYEQYF. The CDR3 DNA is TGTGCCAGCAGCTCGCCAGGGGACACCTACGAGCAGTACTTC. The gene calls are TRBV11-1 and TRBJ2-7; the D gene is possibly TRBD1 (6 bases). CDR1 is SGHAT and CDR2 is FQDESV in the germline V gene (reference sequence). Trimming left V 4 bases short and J 2 bases short, with 12 bases between. The CDR3 runs to 14 residues.

This clonotype came up many times. The chain combines TRBV7-8 with TRBJ1-5; D gene uncertain. The CDR3 consists of 18 residues. The ends were cut back, 5 bases at V and 1 base at J, with 21 bases in the middle. Germline V CDR1 and CDR2: SGHVS, FQNEAQ. CDR3 loop: CASSPSTPDGWSNQPQHF. In DNA, the CDR3 is TGTGCCAGCAGCCCAAGCACTCCCGATGGATGGAGCAATCAGCCCCAGCATTTT.

The V call is TRBV28, the J call TRBJ2-3, with 7 bases identical to TRBD1. This CDR3 spans 16 amino acids. CDR1 is MDHEN, CDR2 SYDVKM, per germline. The trim removed 4 bases at V and 4 bases at J, leaving 11 bases unmatched. The CDR3 spells CASSSSKGQMSDTQYF. CDR3 sequence (DNA): TGTGCCAGCAGTTCTAGTAAGGGACAGATGTCAGATACGCAGTATTTT. Full variable domain (missing parts from reference TRBV28 and TRBJ2-3): DVKVTQSSRYLVKRTGEKVFLECVQDMDHENMFWYRQDPGLGLRLIYFSYDVKMKEKGDIPEGYSVSREKKERFSLILESASTNQTSMYLCASSSSKGQMSDTQYFGPGTRLTVL.

This clonotype has a count of ten or more. This rearrangement joins TRBV6-2 or TRBV6-3 to TRBJ2-7; D may be TRBD2 (5 bases). V was clipped by 6 bases and J by 4 bases, with 19 bases between them. The CDR3 is 15 amino acids. Germline CDR1 is MNHEY and CDR2 is SVGEGT. The CDR3: CASRPGGLAVYEQYF. CDR3 nucleotides: TGTGCCAGCAGACCGGGCGGGCTAGCAGTATACGAGCAGTACTTC.

This clonotype was detected many times. The gene calls are TRBV6-1 and TRBJ1-1; D remains unclear. Germline CDR1 and CDR2: MNHNS and SASEGT. CDR3 length: 14 residues. Trimming shortened V by 6 bases and J by 11 bases, and 22 bases separated the two germline ends. The CDR3 nucleotides read TGTGCCAGCAGCTACCGTGGGCCCGGGGAGAGGGCTTTCTTT. Residues: CASSYRGPGERAFF.

This clonotype occurred many times. This chain uses TRBV28 with TRBJ1-4; the D gene is possibly TRBD1 (6 bases). Germline CDR1 MDHEN, CDR2 SYDVKM. Trimming removed 5 bases at V and 8 bases at J, with 9 bases between. This CDR3 contains 12 residues. CDR3 in amino acids: CASSRGAEKLFF. DNA of the CDR3: TGTGCCAGCAGTAGGGGGGCGGAAAAACTGTTTTTT.

This clonotype has more than one count but fewer than ten. The J gene is TRBJ2-5, the V gene TRBV27, with 7 bases aligning to TRBD2. The CDR3 has 13 amino acids. Germline V lookup: CDR1 MNHEY, CDR2 SMNVEV (reference sequence). After removal of 1 base from V and 4 bases from J, the junction contained 0 bases not matched to a gene. The CDR3 bases are TGTGCCAGCAGTTTATGCGGGGGAGAGACCCAGTACTTC. As protein: CASSLCGGETQYF.

The chain is built from TRBV10-3 and TRBJ2-1; 12 bases match TRBD2. The length of the CDR3 is 15 residues. CDR1 and CDR2 (germline): ENHRY, SYGVKD. Trimming took 6 bases from V and 7 from J; bases not matched to a gene: 7. The CDR3 DNA reads as TGTGCCATCAGCGCGACTAGCGGGAGAAAGAATGAGCAGTTCTTC. It specifies CAISATSGRKNEQFF.

The chain combines TRBV12-3 or TRBV12-4 with TRBJ2-7; 8 positions match TRBD2. The CDR3 has 16 amino acids. V shed 4 bases and J 4 bases; nucleotides not matched to a gene: 12. CDR3 loop: CASSYPERENKYEQYF. DNA for the CDR3: TGTGCCAGCAGTTACCCCGAGCGGGAGAATAAGTACGAGCAGTACTTC.

The gene calls are TRBV15 and TRBJ1-3, with D perhaps matching TRBD1 (5 bases). Germline CDR1 reads LNHNV; CDR2 reads YYDKDF (reference sequence). Deletions cut 9 bases from V and 0 bases from J, with 21 bases between. The CDR3 runs to 17 residues. CDR3 region: CATTRLRGIFSGNTIYF. CDR3 nucleotides: TGTGCCACGACAAGACTGAGGGGTATTTTCTCTGGAAACACCATATATTTT.

This clonotype has ten or more counts. This chain connects TRBV24-1 to TRBJ2-3; weak D call: TRBD2 (5 bases). The CDR3 has 17 residues. Deletions cut 1 base from V and 0 bases from J, with 13 bases between. Germline CDR1 is KGHDR and CDR2 is SFDVKD. The CDR3 nucleotides are TGTGCCACCAGTGATTTTGTCGCGGCTAGCAGCACAGATACGCAGTATTTT. It codes for CATSDFVAASSTDTQYF.

The table lists this clonotype with a few counts. V and J are TRBV29-1 and TRBJ2-2, with TRBD1 matching over 7 bases. CDR1 SQVTM and CDR2 ANQGSEA come from the germline V gene. Trimming took 5 bases from V and 0 from J; bases not matched to a gene: 6. This CDR3 region has 15 residues. CDR3 region: CSVSSGTANTGELFF. CDR3 DNA: TGCAGCGTTAGTTCCGGGACAGCGAACACCGGGGAGCTGTTTTTT.

V usage is TRBV5-1 and J usage is TRBJ1-1; D gene uncertain. This CDR3 has 14 amino acids. The germline V gene encodes CDR1 SGHRS and CDR2 YFSETQ. Trimming cost V 6 bases and J 1 base, with 13 bases left between them. This CDR3 is CASTPFDGNTEAFF. The CDR3 bases are TGCGCCAGCACCCCTTTTGATGGGAACACTGAAGCTTTCTTT.

This clonotype was seen at least ten times. The rearrangement uses TRBV6-2 or TRBV6-3 and TRBJ2-1; D possibly corresponds to TRBD2 (6 bases). Deletions cut 7 bases from V and 6 bases from J, with 13 bases between. This CDR3 comprises 13 residues. Germline assignment: CDR1 MNHEY and CDR2 SVGEGT. CDR3 DNA: TGTGCCAGCAATATCGCCGGGGGCAATGAGCAGTTCTTC. Amino acids: CASNIAGGNEQFF.

This clonotype was seen many times. The rearrangement joins TRBV7-3 to TRBJ1-1; possibly TRBD1 for D (6 bases). The CDR3 runs 13 residues. Looked up from germline, CDR1 is SGHTA and CDR2 is FQGTGA. Trimming pared 3 bases from V and 1 base from J, leaving 6 bases between. The CDR3 bases are TGTGCCAGCAGCTTGACAGGGAACACTGAAGCTTTCTTT. Its translation is CASSLTGNTEAFF.

This sequence joins TRBV5-5 and TRBJ1-1, with a possible D match to TRBD1 (5 bases). The CDR3 has 16 amino acids. Trimming cost V 1 base and J 0 bases, with 13 bases left between them. Germline lookup yields CDR1 SGHKS and CDR2 YYEKEE (reference sequence). The CDR3 nucleotides are TGTGCCAGCAGCTTGTATTTTGGGGGAATGAACACTGAAGCTTTCTTT. Protein: CASSLYFGGMNTEAFF.

This clonotype was recorded many times. The CDR3 loop is CSARSASGYNEQFF. The CDR3 DNA is TGCAGTGCTAGGTCGGCTAGCGGTTACAATGAGCAGTTCTTC. This chain connects TRBV20-1 to TRBJ2-1, with 7 positions matching TRBD2. V was pared by 3 bases and J by 4 bases, with 6 bases of the junction left unmatched. There are 14 residues in the CDR3. Germline CDR1 reads DFQATT; CDR2 reads SNEGSKA (reference sequence).

This clonotype was observed many times. V is TRBV6-1 and J is TRBJ1-4; no firm D call. CDR1 MNHNS and CDR2 SASEGT come from the germline V gene. The CDR3 runs to 13 residues. V lost 6 bases and J 6 bases, leaving 11 bases between the germline ends. This chain's CDR3 is CASSPRGDEKLFF. For the CDR3, the DNA is TGTGCCAGCAGCCCGCGGGGAGATGAAAAACTGTTTTTT.

This clonotype was detected a few times. The chain couples TRBV5-1 to TRBJ2-7, with D unresolved. V was pared by 0 bases and J by 4 bases, with 17 bases between. Germline-derived CDR1 and CDR2 are SGHRS and YFSETQ. The CDR3 extends over 16 amino acids. The CDR3 spells CASSLEGGQLTYEQYF. For the CDR3, the DNA is TGCGCCAGCAGCTTGGAGGGTGGGCAGTTAACTTACGAGCAGTACTTC.

This chain links TRBV7-9 with TRBJ2-6, with D tentatively TRBD1 or TRBD2 (5 bases each). V gave up 6 bases and J gave up 2 bases, with 14 bases separating them. CDR1 is SEHNR, CDR2 FQNEAQ, per germline (reference sequence). This CDR3 is 16 amino acids long. This chain's CDR3 is CASREGSGPGANVLTF. As DNA, the CDR3 is TGTGCCAGCAGAGAAGGCTCGGGACCTGGGGCCAACGTCCTGACTTTC.

This clonotype was seen many times. The chain carries TRBV11-2 and TRBJ2-3; 7 bases are a match to TRBD2. Trimming at V came to 0 bases and at J to 2 bases, leaving 5 bases not matched to a gene. CDR3 length: 16 amino acids. Germline CDR1 SGHAT, CDR2 FQNNGV. The chain's CDR3 is CASSLELAMNTDTQYF. The CDR3, as DNA: TGTGCCAGCAGCTTAGAACTAGCGATGAACACAGATACGCAGTATTTT.

Notes on this clonotype: The junction departs from the called germline gene at one end, perhaps through a read error. This sequence joins TRBV7-9 and TRBJ1-1; perhaps TRBD1 as D (5 bases). There are 15 residues in the CDR3. Germline V gives CDR1 SEHNR, CDR2 FQNEAQ (reference sequence). CDR3 coding DNA: TGTGCCAGCAGCTTAGCACAGGCTTTTAACATTGAAGCTTTCTTT. The encoded protein is CASSLAQAFNIEAFF.

The chain links TRBV6-1 to TRBJ2-7, with 8 bases fitting TRBD2. This CDR3 has 14 amino acids. Germline CDR1 is MNHNS and CDR2 is SASEGT. The junction had 5 bases not matched to a gene; V was cut back by 5 bases and J by 2 bases. The chain's CDR3 is CASSQLAVPYEQYF. CDR3 sequence (DNA): TGTGCCAGCAGTCAACTAGCGGTCCCCTACGAGCAGTACTTC.